This is a list of T cell receptor beta chains from one sample in a study of CD8+CD57+ T cells in acquired aplastic anemia. TCRdb passed the reads through MiXCR, listing each CDR3 protein once. The sample lists some 140,000 distinct CDR3 sequences; approximately 52% were seen once. Input material: sorted CD4+, CD8+, or CD8+CD57+ T cells (not recorded which) from PBMCs. These TCRs come from a human donor with aplastic anemia. Both conserved end residues are part of each CDR3. Fields, in order: J gene, D gene, CDR3 length, clone size, V gene, CDR3 protein, CDR3 DNA. D genes are given only for firm matches. A row's size may be missing; if present it is once, few, many or a size class.

TRBJ2-5,.,13,.,TRBV5-1,CASSFDLIETQYF,TGCGCCAGCAGCTTTGACCTGATAGAGACCCAGTACTTC
TRBJ2-3,.,16,medium-sized,TRBV15,CATSSYLGGAGDTQYF,TGTGCCACCAGCAGCTACTTAGGAGGGGCTGGAGATACGCAGTATTTT
TRBJ1-1,TRBD1,13,.,TRBV2,CASSGLLQGEAFF,TGTGCCAGCAGCGGACTCCTACAGGGGGAAGCTTTCTTT
TRBJ2-5,.,11,.,TRBV10-3,CAISEWNRQYF,TGTGCCATCAGTGAGTGGAACAGACAGTACTTC
TRBJ2-5,.,11,.,TRBV2,CASSERETQYF,TGTGCCAGCAGTGAACGCGAGACCCAGTACTTC
TRBJ2-7,TRBD1,13,.,TRBV20-1,CSARRTGFDEQYF,TGCAGTGCTAGAAGGACAGGGTTCGACGAGCAGTACTTC
TRBJ2-5,.,14,.,TRBV6-4,CATSDRGDGGTQYF,TGTGCCACCTCGGACCGAGGGGACGGGGGGACCCAGTACTTC
TRBJ1-6,.,16,.,TRBV10-3,CAISEPPRETGSPLHF,TGCGCCATCAGTGAGCCCCCGAGGGAAACGGGGTCACCCCTCCACTTT
TRBJ1-4,.,13,many,TRBV20-1,CSARKDGFEKLFF,TGCAGTGCGCGAAAAGACGGTTTTGAAAAACTGTTTTTT
TRBJ1-5,.,12,many,TRBV7-9,CASRGANQPQHF,TGTGCCAGCAGGGGAGCTAATCAGCCCCAGCATTTT
TRBJ2-2,TRBD2,16,few,TRBV10-3,CAINPQRGANTGELFF,TGTGCCATCAACCCCCAGCGGGGGGCGAACACCGGGGAGCTGTTTTTT
TRBJ2-7,TRBD1,14,few,TRBV25-1,CASSEEGQGYEQYF,TGTGCCAGCAGTGAAGAGGGACAGGGCTACGAGCAGTACTTC
TRBJ2-7,.,14,.,TRBV7-6,CASSQGGRAYEQYF,TGTGCCAGCAGCCAAGGAGGTAGGGCCTACGAGCAGTACTTC
TRBJ2-7,TRBD1,14,.,TRBV10-3,CAIRKGQSSYEQYF,TGTGCCATTCGGAAGGGACAGAGCTCCTACGAGCAGTACTTC
TRBJ1-6,.,14,.,TRBV14,CASSQAAQHSPLHF,TGTGCCAGCAGCCAGGCCGCCCAACATTCACCCCTCCACTTT
TRBJ1-3,.,15,.,TRBV20-1,CSALRTDRSGNTIYF,TGCAGTGCTCTGAGGACAGACCGCTCTGGAAACACCATATATTTT
TRBJ2-5,.,13,few,TRBV24-1,CATSGAVQETQYF,TGTGCCACCAGTGGGGCAGTCCAAGAGACCCAGTACTTC
TRBJ1-5,TRBD1,15,.,TRBV19,CASILHGQGNQPQHF,TGTGCCAGTATCCTACACGGACAGGGTAATCAGCCCCAGCATTTT
TRBJ2-7,.,14,.,TRBV20-1,CSATEPGLHSEQYF,TGCAGTGCTACAGAACCAGGACTACACTCCGAGCAGTACTTC
TRBJ1-5,.,16,.,TRBV10-3,CAISESRGGIHQPQHF,TGTGCCATCAGTGAGTCGAGGGGGGGGATCCACCAGCCCCAGCATTTT
TRBJ1-2,.,13,few,TRBV20-1,CSARGLDSSGYTF,TGCAGTGCTAGAGGATTGGACAGTAGTGGCTACACCTTC
TRBJ1-1,.,13,.,TRBV20-1,CSARSAQNTEAFF,TGCAGTGCTAGGTCAGCGCAGAACACTGAAGCTTTCTTT
TRBJ2-7,TRBD1,16,.,TRBV24-1,CATSDPRDRGSYEQYF,TGTGCCACCAGTGACCCTCGGGACAGGGGGTCCTACGAGCAGTACTTC
TRBJ2-7,.,11,.,TRBV20-1,CSAPTSYEQYF,TGCAGTGCCCCCACTAGCTACGAGCAGTACTTC
TRBJ2-1,TRBD2,16,.,TRBV15,CATSSRGGASYNEQFF,TGTGCCACCAGCAGTCGGGGGGGGGCGTCCTACAATGAGCAGTTCTTC
TRBJ1-6,.,17,.,TRBV7-4,CASSLRGGALGNSPLHF,TGTGCCAGCAGCTTGCGCGGGGGGGCCCTAGGCAATTCACCCCTCCACTTT
TRBJ2-5,TRBD2,15,many,TRBV7-6,CASSKGRGQQETQYF,TGTGCCAGCAGCAAAGGGAGGGGCCAGCAAGAGACCCAGTACTTC
TRBJ2-5,TRBD2,16,.,TRBV19,CASSGRLAGRQETQYF,TGTGCCAGTAGTGGGAGACTAGCGGGGAGGCAAGAGACCCAGTACTTC
TRBJ1-3,.,13,.,TRBV2,CASSAYTGNTIYF,TGTGCCAGCAGTGCCTACACTGGAAACACCATATATTTT
TRBJ2-5,.,15,.,TRBV15,CATSRVGQYRETQYF,TGTGCCACCAGCAGGGTGGGGCAGTACCGAGAGACCCAGTACTTC
TRBJ2-3,TRBD2,17,many,TRBV9,CASSVGLAVQPADTQYF,TGTGCCAGCAGCGTAGGCCTAGCGGTCCAGCCCGCAGATACGCAGTATTTT
TRBJ2-7,.,12,few,TRBV7-2,CASSLGYYEQYF,TGTGCCAGCAGCTTAGGATACTACGAGCAGTACTTC
TRBJ2-1,.,17,.,TRBV4-1,CASSQVALDDIYNGQFF,TGCGCCAGCAGCCAAGTCGCCCTAGACGATATATACAATGGGCAGTTCTTC
TRBJ2-6,.,14,once,TRBV19,CASSIGGGANVLTF,TGTGCCAGTAGTATAGGTGGAGGGGCCAACGTCCTGACTTTC
TRBJ2-7,TRBD1,15,.,TRBV11-3,CASSPDRGFSYEQYF,TGTGCCAGCAGCCCAGACAGGGGTTTCTCCTACGAGCAGTACTTC
TRBJ2-7,.,14,many,TRBV20-1,CSASGTSLAYEQYF,TGCAGTGCTAGTGGAACTAGCTTAGCCTACGAGCAGTACTTC
TRBJ2-7,.,13,.,TRBV20-1,CSASGISSYEQYF,TGCAGTGCTAGCGGGATTAGCTCCTACGAGCAGTACTTC
TRBJ1-2,TRBD1,14,few,TRBV28,CASSFGQGGYGYTF,TGTGCCAGCAGTTTCGGACAGGGCGGATATGGCTACACCTTC
TRBJ2-5,.,16,many,TRBV12-3/TRBV12-4,CASSLWVRIRQETQYF,TGTGCCAGCAGTTTATGGGTGCGGATCCGACAAGAGACCCAGTACTTC
TRBJ2-5,.,15,many,TRBV5-6,CASSPPTVLQETQYF,TGTGCCAGCAGCCCACCGACAGTGCTCCAAGAGACCCAGTACTTC
TRBJ1-4,TRBD1,16,many,TRBV11-1,CASSLPRGSGNEKLFF,TGTGCCAGCAGCTTACCCAGGGGGAGCGGGAATGAAAAACTGTTTTTT
TRBJ2-6,TRBD1,17,.,TRBV6-5,CASSWDSSTSGANVLTF,TGTGCCAGCAGTTGGGACAGTTCCACCTCTGGGGCCAACGTCCTGACTTTC
TRBJ1-5,.,14,few,TRBV10-2,CASRQVTYNQPQHF,TGCGCCAGCAGGCAGGTCACCTACAATCAGCCCCAGCATTTT
TRBJ2-1,.,14,many,TRBV20-1,CSISSPGVRNEQFF,TGCAGCATCTCTTCCCCGGGGGTGCGAAATGAGCAGTTCTTC
TRBJ1-2,.,15,many,TRBV10-2,CASTEFPHLDYGYTF,TGCGCCAGCACCGAATTCCCCCACCTCGACTATGGCTACACCTTC
TRBJ2-7,.,19,.,TRBV10-3,CAISEFSRGGAGQSYEQYF,TGTGCCATCAGTGAGTTTTCGCGTGGGGGTGCAGGACAGTCCTACGAGCAGTACTTC
TRBJ2-3,TRBD1,13,once,TRBV2,CASNGQGSDTQYF,TGTGCCAGCAATGGACAGGGATCAGATACGCAGTATTTT
TRBJ1-4,.,11,few,TRBV7-8,CASSLGWELFF,TGTGCCAGCAGCTTAGGATGGGAACTGTTTTTT
TRBJ1-5,TRBD1,15,many,TRBV6-2/TRBV6-3,CASSLGQASNQPQHF,TGTGCCAGCAGTTTAGGACAGGCGAGCAATCAGCCCCAGCATTTT
TRBJ2-3,TRBD2,16,.,TRBV12-3/TRBV12-4,CASSLGPSGGTDTQYF,TGTGCCAGCAGTTTAGGGCCTAGCGGGGGCACAGATACGCAGTATTTT